One and the same sample provided the 30 T cell receptor beta chains below, sequenced in a study of T cell repertoires in cytomegalovirus infection. Their antigens remain unidentified. MiXCR was run by TCRdb on the reads, yielding one entry per CDR3 protein. The repertoire has 700,000 to 850,000 distinct CDR3 sequences, over 25% of them found once; the top ten carry around 11%. The sample consisted of cultured CD8+ T cells from PBMCs, taken from culture after CMV antigen stimulation. These receptors were taken from a human donor in good health (CMV status not recorded). Some clones in this sample may be carry-over from other donors' samples.

This chain joins TRBV7-8 and TRBJ1-5, with TRBD1 matching 7 bases. Germline V gene sequence: CDR1 SGHVS, CDR2 FQNEAQ. The ends lost 2 bases at V and 4 bases at J; junction bases unmatched: 5. The CDR3 extends over 15 amino acids. CDR3 sequence reads: CASSLTGDTNQPQHF. In DNA, the CDR3 is TGTGCCAGCAGCTTAACAGGGGATACTAATCAGCCCCAGCATTTT. The full variable domain, with the rest looked up from reference TRBV7-8 and TRBJ1-5, is GAGVSQSPRYKVAKRGQDVALRCDPISGHVSLFWYQQALGQGPEFLTYFQNEAQLDKSGLPSDRFFAERPEGSVSTLKIQRTQQEDSAVYLCASSLTGDTNQPQHFGDGTRLSIL.

This clonotype appeared a few times. The chain uses TRBV6-6 and TRBJ2-3, with TRBD2 matching over 11 bases. The CDR3 is 17 residues long. The V gene end was trimmed by 2 bases and the J gene end by 2 bases; junction bases not matched to a gene: 6. Germline lookup yields CDR1 MNHNY and CDR2 SVGAGI (reference sequence). The CDR3 spells CASSYATSGKNTDTQYF. The CDR3 bases are TGTGCCAGCAGTTACGCGACTAGCGGGAAAAACACAGATACGCAGTATTTT.

This clonotype has just a few counts. This chain uses TRBV6-1 with TRBJ1-6; D remains unclear. Germline CDR1 reads MNHNS; CDR2 reads SASEGT. This CDR3 contains 13 residues. Trimming shortened V by 1 base and J by 13 bases, and 11 bases separated the two germline ends. CDR3 residues: CASSEVSARPLHF. The CDR3 coding sequence is TGTGCCAGCAGTGAAGTGTCAGCAAGGCCCCTCCACTTT.

This clonotype has at least ten counts. The rearrangement links TRBV7-6 to TRBJ2-1; the match to TRBD1 covers 9 bases. The CDR3 totals 17 residues. CDR1 and CDR2 (germline): SGHVS, FNYEAQ. The V segment lost 5 bases and the J segment 0 bases; nucleotides outside the gene matches: 8. The CDR3 here is CASSIYPGQGSYNEQFF. CDR3 sequence (DNA): TGTGCCAGCAGCATATATCCGGGACAGGGCTCCTACAATGAGCAGTTCTTC.

This clonotype has ten or more counts. J is TRBJ2-3 and V is TRBV7-2; 7 bases are a match to TRBD2. V lost 5 bases, J lost 0 bases, and 14 bases stayed unmatched. The CDR3 covers 18 residues. CDR1 SGHTA and CDR2 FQGNSA come from the germline V gene. CDR3 DNA sequence: TGTGCCAGCAGCCTCCGCCTGGGGGGTAGCGGGAGCACAGATACGCAGTATTTT. Its protein is CASSLRLGGSGSTDTQYF.

This clonotype was counted ten times or more. The chain has TRBV7-2 and TRBJ2-3; TRBD1 matches 7 bases. The V segment lost 1 base and the J segment 3 bases; nucleotides outside the gene matches: 4. There are 15 residues in the CDR3. Germline assignment: CDR1 SGHTA and CDR2 FQGNSA. The CDR3 region has the DNA TGTGCCAGCAGCTTAGAGGGGGCGGAAACAGATACGCAGTATTTT. Translating it yields CASSLEGAETDTQYF.

This clonotype occurred a few times. The chain recombines TRBV4-1 with TRBJ1-2; no reliable D call. Germline loops: CDR1 MGHRA, CDR2 YSYEKL. The V gene lost 5 bases and the J gene lost 4 bases, with 17 bases spanning the gap. The CDR3 sequence is 15 residues long. CDR3 DNA sequence: TGCGCCAGCAGCGCACGGGCTTCAGAGGGCTATGGCTACACCTTC. Amino acids: CASSARASEGYGYTF.

This chain links TRBV27 with TRBJ2-7; 8 positions agree with TRBD2. CDR1 is MNHEY and CDR2 is SMNVEV in the germline V gene (reference sequence). This CDR3 spans 15 amino acids. V lost 3 bases to trimming and J lost 0 bases; unmatched junction nucleotides: 4. The CDR3: CASSFGRGVSYEQYF. In DNA, the CDR3 is TGTGCCAGCAGTTTCGGGCGGGGGGTCTCCTACGAGCAGTACTTC.

The chain carries TRBV7-6 and TRBJ2-1; perhaps D is TRBD1 or TRBD2 (6 bases each). Looked up from germline, CDR1 is SGHVS and CDR2 is FNYEAQ. CDR3 length equals 16 residues. Trimming shortened V by 5 bases and J by 3 bases, and 17 bases separated the two germline ends. CDR3 residues: CASSISWGADYNEQFF. CDR3 DNA: TGTGCCAGCAGCATTTCGTGGGGGGCAGACTACAATGAGCAGTTCTTC.

The V gene is TRBV27, the J gene TRBJ2-1, with D possibly TRBD1 on 6 matching bases. CDR3 length: 17 residues. V shed 2 bases and J shed 0 bases, with 14 bases lying between them. Germline values: CDR1 MNHEY, CDR2 SMNVEV (reference sequence). CDR3 DNA: TGTGCCAGCAGTTTAGTTGTGGGACAAGACTCCTACAATGAGCAGTTCTTC. Its protein product is CASSLVVGQDSYNEQFF.

This clonotype was seen a handful of times. V gene TRBV25-1 combines with J gene TRBJ2-1; no firm D call. Germline V lookup: CDR1 MGHDK, CDR2 SYGVNS. CDR3 length: 14 amino acids. The germline V and J ends were trimmed by 2 bases and 8 bases, with 13 bases remaining between them. The CDR3 reads CASSEMFGSHEQFF. The CDR3 nucleotides are TGTGCCAGCAGTGAAATGTTCGGCAGTCATGAGCAGTTCTTC. Full variable domain (remainder filled in from reference TRBV25-1 and TRBJ2-1): EADIYQTPRYLVIGTGKKITLECSQTMGHDKMYWYQQDPGMELHLIHYSYGVNSTEKGDLSSESTVSRIRTEHFPLTLESARPSHTSQYLCASSEMFGSHEQFFGPGTRLTVL.

The chain is built from TRBV20-1 and TRBJ2-7, with D perhaps TRBD1 (6 bases). Germline V gives CDR1 DFQATT, CDR2 SNEGSKA (reference sequence). The CDR3 runs to 14 residues. V gave up 6 bases and J gave up 0 bases, with 15 bases separating them. CDR3 region: CSALTGPSSYEQYF. CDR3 bases: TGCAGTGCCTTAACAGGGCCAAGCTCCTACGAGCAGTACTTC.

This clonotype has a handful of counts. The chain has TRBV5-6 and TRBJ1-1, with D maybe TRBD1 (6 bases). V dropped 2 bases and J dropped 3 bases, with 14 bases sitting between them. Germline V gene data show CDR1 as SGHDT and CDR2 as YYEEEE. The CDR3 runs 15 residues. The CDR3 region has the DNA TGTGCCAGCAGCTTTTGGGGGGCCGGGGACACTGAAGCTTTCTTT. This encodes CASSFWGAGDTEAFF.

Notes on this clonotype: One end of the junction fails to match germline, which may point to a read error. V gene TRBV7-6 combines with J gene TRBJ2-2; 10 nucleotides match TRBD2. Germline lookup yields CDR1 SGHVS and CDR2 FNYEAQ. This CDR3 has 16 amino acids. The CDR3 sequence: CVSSLRTSGNTGELFF. CDR3 in DNA: TGTGTCAGCAGCTTGCGGACTAGCGGGAACACCGGGGAGCTGTTTTTT.

The J gene is TRBJ1-2, the V gene TRBV20-1; weak D call: TRBD1 (6 bases). CDR3 length equals 14 residues. Trimming took 0 bases from V and 3 from J, leaving 11 bases between them. Germline values: CDR1 DFQATT, CDR2 SNEGSKA (reference sequence). The CDR3 spells CSARDLKGDYGYTF. The CDR3 coding sequence is TGCAGTGCTAGAGATCTCAAGGGGGACTATGGCTACACCTTC.

DNA of the CDR3: TGTGCCAGCAGTTACGTGTTAGAGTGGGAGACCCAGTACTTC. It is translated as CASSYVLEWETQYF. The chain links TRBV6-2 or TRBV6-3 to TRBJ2-5; D call uncertain. The germline CDR1 and CDR2 sequences are MNHEY and SVGEGT. V lost 2 bases and J 5 bases, leaving 12 bases between the germline ends. CDR3 length: 14 residues.

The chain links TRBV12-3 or TRBV12-4 to TRBJ2-3; D is unclear. V gave up 3 bases and J gave up 4 bases, with 11 bases separating them. CDR3 length equals 14 residues. The CDR3 loop is CASSFLPGPDTQYF. The CDR3 DNA is TGTGCCAGCAGTTTTCTCCCGGGCCCAGATACGCAGTATTTT.

The J gene is TRBJ1-4, the V gene TRBV6-6; D may be TRBD1 (6 bases). The CDR3 totals 15 residues. V was clipped by 7 bases and J by 4 bases, with 16 bases between them. Germline lookup yields CDR1 MNHNY and CDR2 SVGAGI (reference sequence). The CDR3 DNA reads TGTGCCAGCACAATCGGGGGCTTAGTTAATGAAAAACTGTTTTTT. Its protein is CASTIGGLVNEKLFF.

The V and J genes are TRBV6-5 and TRBJ2-5, with 9 bases matching TRBD2. Germline V gene lookup returns CDR1 MNHEY and CDR2 SVGAGI. V lost 7 bases and J lost 5; bases outside the gene matches: 5. The CDR3 runs to 13 residues. CDR3 sequence reads: CASTARGGETQYF. The CDR3 DNA reads TGTGCCAGCACCGCGCGGGGGGGGGAGACCCAGTACTTC.

The gene calls are TRBV6-5 and TRBJ2-4, with D possibly being TRBD1 or TRBD2 (5 bases each). V was trimmed by 4 bases and J by 7 bases, leaving 11 bases between them. The germline V gene has CDR1 MNHEY and CDR2 SVGAGI. The CDR3 length is 13 residues. As DNA, the CDR3 is TGTGCCAGCAGTTTGGGACCGCGCAACATTCAGTACTTC. This translates into CASSLGPRNIQYF.

This chain joins TRBV7-6 and TRBJ2-2; D gene ambiguous. CDR1 and CDR2 from the germline V gene are SGHVS and FNYEAQ. V lost 4 bases to trimming and J lost 7 bases, with 7 bases between them. The CDR3 spans 12 residues. The CDR3 loop reads CASSSRGGELFF. The CDR3 DNA reads as TGTGCCAGCAGCTCAAGAGGCGGGGAGCTGTTTTTT.

This clonotype was seen a few times. J is TRBJ1-1 and V is TRBV2; 9 bases fit TRBD1. This CDR3 has 14 amino acids. CDR1 is SNHLY, CDR2 FYNNEI, per germline. V was clipped by 4 bases and J by 7 bases; unmatched bases: 7. Here the CDR3 DNA reads TGTGCCAGCAGTGTGGGACAGGGCGACGGTGAAGCTTTCTTT. Protein sequence: CASSVGQGDGEAFF.

The V and J genes are TRBV5-1 and TRBJ1-2; D gene ambiguous. CDR3 size: 14 residues. Germline-derived CDR1 and CDR2 are SGHRS and YFSETQ. V was shortened by 0 bases and J by 6 bases, with 12 bases between the two germline ends. CDR3 amino acids: CASSLVSGMDGYTF. Written as DNA, the CDR3 is TGCGCCAGCAGCTTGGTTTCGGGGATGGATGGCTACACCTTC.

The V gene is TRBV9, the J gene TRBJ1-3; the D is unclear. Trimming pared 0 bases from V and 0 bases from J, leaving 7 bases between. The CDR3 is 15 residues long. Per germline, CDR1 SGDLS and CDR2 YYNGEE. The CDR3 nucleotides read TGTGCCAGCAGCGTAGAGGTCATCTCTGGAAACACCATATATTTT. Amino acids: CASSVEVISGNTIYF. The full variable domain, with the rest looked up from reference TRBV9 and TRBJ1-3, is DSGVTQTPKHLITATGQRVTLRCSPRSGDLSVYWYQQSLDQGLQFLIQYYNGEERAKGNILERFSAQQFPDLHSELNLSSLELGDSALYFCASSVEVISGNTIYFGEGSWLTVV.

The genes are TRBV7-6 and TRBJ2-2; D possibly matches TRBD1 or TRBD2 (5 bases each). V gave up 5 bases and J gave up 5 bases, with 18 bases separating them. The CDR3 is 16 amino acids. CDR1 is SGHVS and CDR2 is FNYEAQ in the germline V gene. CDR3 loop: CASSADRGVWTGELFF. The CDR3 DNA reads as TGTGCCAGCAGCGCCGATAGAGGGGTGTGGACCGGGGAGCTGTTTTTT.

This clonotype was seen only a few times. The chain links TRBV7-6 to TRBJ2-7, with D maybe TRBD2 (5 bases). Germline V gene data show CDR1 as SGHVS and CDR2 as FNYEAQ. The CDR3 is 14 amino acids. V was cut by 4 bases and J by 4 bases, with 14 bases left in between. The CDR3 reads CASSSGKIRYEQYF. The CDR3 DNA reads TGTGCCAGCAGCTCCGGGAAGATTAGATACGAGCAGTACTTC.

This clonotype was picked up many times. The CDR3 bases are TGTGCCAGCAGCCCCGTACCCGGACAGATTAATGAAAAACTGTTTTTT. This translates into CASSPVPGQINEKLFF. V gene TRBV7-6 combines with J gene TRBJ1-4; tentative D call: TRBD1 (6 bases). Germline values: CDR1 SGHVS, CDR2 FNYEAQ. CDR3 size: 16 residues. Trimming cost V 5 bases and J 4 bases, with 17 bases left between them.

This rearrangement joins TRBV5-1 to TRBJ2-1, with D hard to call. CDR3 size: 14 residues. V lost 5 bases to trimming and J lost 0 bases, with 9 bases between them. The germline gives CDR1 SGHRS, CDR2 YFSETQ. The CDR3 region has the DNA TGCGCCAGCAGAGACACGAGCTCCTACAATGAGCAGTTCTTC. Its translation: CASRDTSSYNEQFF.

This clonotype was detected many times. This rearrangement joins TRBV7-8 to TRBJ2-3; TRBD1 agrees at 8 bases. Germline values: CDR1 SGHVS, CDR2 FQNEAQ. This CDR3 region has 16 residues. With V trimmed by 2 bases and J by 1 base, 5 bases remained unmatched. The CDR3 DNA reads as TGTGCCAGCAGCTTAAGGTCAGGGGGCGGCACAGATACGCAGTATTTT. As protein: CASSLRSGGGTDTQYF. Supplemented by reference TRBV7-8 and TRBJ2-3, the full variable domain reads GAGVSQSPRYKVAKRGQDVALRCDPISGHVSLFWYQQALGQGPEFLTYFQNEAQLDKSGLPSDRFFAERPEGSVSTLKIQRTQQEDSAVYLCASSLRSGGGTDTQYFGPGTRLTVL.

The chain uses TRBV7-3 and TRBJ1-2; D gene unclear. CDR3 length equals 16 residues. Germline V lookup: CDR1 SGHTA, CDR2 FQGTGA. V shed 5 bases and J shed 2 bases, with 18 bases lying between them. CDR3 coding DNA: TGTGCCAGCAGCCTCCCCCCCCAAGATCCGAACTATGGCTACACCTTC. This gives the protein CASSLPPQDPNYGYTF.